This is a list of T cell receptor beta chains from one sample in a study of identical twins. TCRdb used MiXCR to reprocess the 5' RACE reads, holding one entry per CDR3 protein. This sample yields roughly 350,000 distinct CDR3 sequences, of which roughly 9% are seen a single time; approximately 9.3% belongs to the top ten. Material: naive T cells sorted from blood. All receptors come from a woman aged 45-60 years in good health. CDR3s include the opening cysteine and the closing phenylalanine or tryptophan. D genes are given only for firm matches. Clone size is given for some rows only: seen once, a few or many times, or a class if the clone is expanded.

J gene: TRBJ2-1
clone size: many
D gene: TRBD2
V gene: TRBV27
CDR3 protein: CASSLSGNNVNEQFF
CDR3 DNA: TGTGCCAGCAGTTTAAGCGGGAATAATGTCAATGAGCAGTTCTTC

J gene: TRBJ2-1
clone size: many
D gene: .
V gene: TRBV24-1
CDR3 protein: CATSDTLDRRNEQFF
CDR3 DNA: TGTGCCACCAGTGATACCCTTGACAGACGGAATGAGCAGTTCTTC

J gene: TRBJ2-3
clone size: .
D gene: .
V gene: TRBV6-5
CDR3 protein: CASSYSGGAPDTQYF
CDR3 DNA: TGTGCCAGCAGTTACTCGGGAGGCGCACCAGATACGCAGTATTTT

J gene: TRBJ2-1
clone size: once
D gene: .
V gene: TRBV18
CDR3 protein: CASSPRDYNEQFF
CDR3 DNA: TGTGCCAGCTCCCCTCGCGATTACAATGAGCAGTTCTTC

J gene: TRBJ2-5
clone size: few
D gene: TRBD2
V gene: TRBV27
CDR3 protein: CASSFLTSGSQETQYF
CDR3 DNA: TGTGCCAGCAGTTTTTTGACCAGCGGGAGCCAAGAGACCCAGTACTTC

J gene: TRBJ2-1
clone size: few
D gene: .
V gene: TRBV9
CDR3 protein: CASSVGSGRQFF
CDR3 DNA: TGTGCCAGCAGCGTAGGTTCGGGCAGGCAGTTCTTC

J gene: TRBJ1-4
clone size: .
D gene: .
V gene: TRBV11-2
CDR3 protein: CASSFTGTTNEKLFF
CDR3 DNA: TGTGCCAGCAGCTTCACAGGGACAACTAATGAAAAACTGTTTTTT

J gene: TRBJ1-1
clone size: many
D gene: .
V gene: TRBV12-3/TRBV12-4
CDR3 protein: CASSTGIRVTEAFF
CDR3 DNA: TGTGCCAGCAGTACAGGGATCAGAGTCACTGAAGCTTTCTTT

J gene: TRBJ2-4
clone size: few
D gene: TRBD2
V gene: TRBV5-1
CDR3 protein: CASSLVSGKSTKNIQYF
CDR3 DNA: TGCGCCAGCAGCTTGGTGAGCGGGAAGTCAACCAAAAACATTCAGTACTTC

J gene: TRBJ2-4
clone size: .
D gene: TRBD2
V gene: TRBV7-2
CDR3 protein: CASSLGGLADKNIQYF
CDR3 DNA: TGTGCCAGCAGCTTAGGCGGACTAGCGGACAAAAACATTCAGTACTTC